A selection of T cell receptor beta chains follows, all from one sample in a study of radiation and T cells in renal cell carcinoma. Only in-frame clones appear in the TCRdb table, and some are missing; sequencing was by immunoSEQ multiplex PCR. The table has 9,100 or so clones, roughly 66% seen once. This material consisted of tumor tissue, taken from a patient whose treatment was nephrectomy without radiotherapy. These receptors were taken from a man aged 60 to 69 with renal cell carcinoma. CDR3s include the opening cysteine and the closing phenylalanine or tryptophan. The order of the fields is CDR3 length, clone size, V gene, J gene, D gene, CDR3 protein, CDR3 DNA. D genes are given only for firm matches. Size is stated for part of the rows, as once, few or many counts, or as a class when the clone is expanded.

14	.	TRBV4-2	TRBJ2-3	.	CASSQVRGALLQYF	TGTGCCAGCAGCCAAGTAAGGGGGGCTTTACTGCAGTATTTT
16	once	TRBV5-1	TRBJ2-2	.	CASQAPGAGNTGELFF	TGCGCCAGCCAAGCACCAGGGGCGGGGAACACCGGGGAGCTGTTTTTT
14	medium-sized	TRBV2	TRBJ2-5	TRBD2	CASTRTSVKETQYF	TGTGCCAGCACTAGGACTAGCGTAAAAGAGACCCAGTACTTC
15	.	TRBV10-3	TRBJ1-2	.	CATGGMGHGGDGYTF	TGTGCCACCGGGGGAATGGGACATGGGGGAGATGGCTACACCTTC
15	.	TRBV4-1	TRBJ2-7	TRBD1	CASSQQQGKGYEQYF	TGCGCCAGCAGCCAGCAACAGGGGAAGGGGTACGAGCAGTACTTC
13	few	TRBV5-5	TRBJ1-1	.	CASSLTRGTEAFF	TGTGCCAGCAGCTTGACCCGTGGCACTGAAGCTTTCTTT
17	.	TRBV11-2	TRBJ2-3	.	CASSYPRGQGPTDTQYF	TGTGCCAGCAGCTACCCCAGAGGGCAGGGTCCCACAGATACGCAGTATTTT
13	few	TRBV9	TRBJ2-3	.	CASSVMAADTQYF	TGTGCCAGCAGCGTAATGGCCGCAGATACGCAGTATTTT
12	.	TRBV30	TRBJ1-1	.	CAWRRLNTEAFF	TGTGCCTGGAGACGGTTGAACACTGAAGCTTTCTTT
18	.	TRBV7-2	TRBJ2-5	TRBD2	CASSRLGVTRGGGETQYF	TGTGCCAGCAGCCGCCTCGGAGTCACGCGGGGGGGCGGGGAGACCCAGTACTTC
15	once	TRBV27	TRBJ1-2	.	CASSRGAQNYYGYTF	TGTGCCAGCAGTCGGGGTGCCCAGAACTACTATGGCTACACCTTC
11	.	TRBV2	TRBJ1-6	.	CASEGGSPLHF	TGTGCCAGCGAGGGGGGATCACCCCTCCACTTT
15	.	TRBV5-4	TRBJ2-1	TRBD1	CASTPGQGIFNEQFF	TGTGCCAGCACCCCCGGACAGGGTATTTTCAATGAGCAGTTCTTC
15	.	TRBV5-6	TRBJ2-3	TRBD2	CASSLGLAGTDTQYF	TGTGCCAGCAGCTTGGGTCTAGCGGGCACAGATACGCAGTATTTT
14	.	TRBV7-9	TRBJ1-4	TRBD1	CASSPDRGVEKLFF	TGTGCCAGCAGCCCGGACAGGGGAGTTGAAAAACTGTTTTTT
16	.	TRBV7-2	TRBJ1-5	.	CASSSRWGALNQPQHF	TGTGCCAGCAGCTCAAGGTGGGGGGCGCTTAATCAGCCCCAGCATTTT
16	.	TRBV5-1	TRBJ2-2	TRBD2	CASRSTSAANTGELFF	TGCGCCAGCAGGTCTACTAGCGCCGCGAACACCGGGGAGCTGTTTTTT
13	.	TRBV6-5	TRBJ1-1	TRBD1	CASKRGLSTEAFF	TGTGCCAGCAAGAGGGGGCTGAGCACTGAAGCTTTCTTT
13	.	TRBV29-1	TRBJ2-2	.	CSVRRDMSGELFF	TGCAGCGTCCGAAGGGACATGTCTGGGGAGCTGTTTTTT
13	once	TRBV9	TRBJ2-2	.	CASSDGGPGELFF	TGTGCCAGCAGCGACGGGGGCCCCGGGGAGCTGTTTTTT
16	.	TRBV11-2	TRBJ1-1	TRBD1	CASSLTSTGIGTEAFF	TGTGCCAGCAGCTTAACTTCGACAGGGATTGGGACTGAAGCTTTCTTT
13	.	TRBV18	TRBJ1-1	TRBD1	CASSQDRDTEAFF	TGTGCCAGCTCACAAGACAGGGACACTGAAGCTTTCTTT
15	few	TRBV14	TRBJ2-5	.	CASSQGVSNQETQYF	TGTGCCAGCAGCCAAGGAGTATCAAACCAAGAGACCCAGTACTTC
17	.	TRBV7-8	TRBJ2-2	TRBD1	CASSLAGTGKNTGELFF	TGTGCCAGCAGCTTAGCGGGGACAGGAAAGAACACCGGGGAGCTGTTTTTT
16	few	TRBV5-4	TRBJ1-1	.	CASSLGGEELNTEAFF	TGTGCCAGCAGCTTGGGAGGGGAAGAACTGAACACTGAAGCTTTCTTT
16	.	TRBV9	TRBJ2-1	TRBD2	CASSVVASGGPGEQFF	TGTGCCAGCAGCGTAGTGGCTAGCGGGGGGCCTGGGGAGCAGTTCTTC
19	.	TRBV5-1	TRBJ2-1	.	CASSLEWVGRSGHYNEQFF	TGCGCCAGCAGCTTGGAATGGGTCGGTAGGTCGGGCCACTACAATGAGCAGTTCTTC
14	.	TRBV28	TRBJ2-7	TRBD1	CASDRGPVSYEQYF	TGTGCCAGCGACAGGGGACCCGTATCCTACGAGCAGTACTTC
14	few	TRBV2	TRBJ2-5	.	CASSEASIKETQYF	TGTGCCAGCAGTGAAGCATCCATTAAAGAGACCCAGTACTTC
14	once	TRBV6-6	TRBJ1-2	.	CASSYGWAVGGYTF	TGTGCCAGCAGTTACGGGTGGGCGGTTGGTGGCTACACCTTC
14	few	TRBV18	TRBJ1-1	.	CASSPTGKNTEAFF	TGTGCCAGCTCTCCGACCGGGAAGAACACTGAAGCTTTCTTT
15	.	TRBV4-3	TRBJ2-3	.	CASSQEGRGVDTQYF	TGCGCCAGCAGCCAGGAAGGGAGGGGGGTAGATACGCAGTATTTT
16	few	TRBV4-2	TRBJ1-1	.	CASSQEQLAMNTEAFF	TGTGCCAGCAGCCAAGAACAGCTAGCGATGAACACTGAAGCTTTCTTT
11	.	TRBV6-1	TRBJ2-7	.	CASSHGSEQYF	TGTGCCAGCAGCCACGGGTCCGAGCAGTACTTC
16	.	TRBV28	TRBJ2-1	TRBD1	CASSLLPGQLYNEQFF	TGTGCCAGCAGTCTCCTTCCGGGACAGCTGTACAATGAGCAGTTCTTC
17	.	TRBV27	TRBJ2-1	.	CASSGLSVPSTYNEQFF	TGTGCCAGCAGTGGGCTATCCGTACCATCGACCTACAATGAGCAGTTCTTC
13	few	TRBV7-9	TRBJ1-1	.	CASSYFTGREAFF	TGTGCCAGCAGCTATTTCACGGGGAGGGAAGCTTTCTTT
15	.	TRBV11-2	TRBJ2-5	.	CASSFVPGARETQYF	TGTGCCAGCAGCTTTGTCCCAGGGGCGCGGGAGACCCAGTACTTC
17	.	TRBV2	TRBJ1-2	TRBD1	CASSLRGTELTFYGYTF	TGTGCCAGCAGCCTTAGGGGGACAGAGCTTACCTTCTATGGCTACACCTTC
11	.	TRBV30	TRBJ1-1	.	CAWVGHTEAFF	TGTGCCTGGGTAGGCCACACTGAAGCTTTCTTT
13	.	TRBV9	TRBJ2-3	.	CASNRVDTDTQYF	TGTGCCAGCAACAGGGTGGACACAGATACGCAGTATTTT
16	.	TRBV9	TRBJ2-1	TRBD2	CASSEGGLAGNNEQFF	TGTGCCAGCAGCGAAGGTGGACTAGCGGGGAACAATGAGCAGTTCTTC
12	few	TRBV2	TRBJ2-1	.	CASSVSNNEQFF	TGTGCCAGCAGTGTCTCGAACAATGAGCAGTTCTTC
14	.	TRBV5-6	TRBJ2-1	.	CASSSWGTVAEQFF	TGTGCCAGCAGCTCATGGGGGACCGTGGCTGAGCAGTTCTTC
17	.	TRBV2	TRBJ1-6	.	CASSERVPAGYHSPLHF	TGTGCCAGCAGTGAAAGGGTTCCGGCAGGGTATCATTCACCCCTCCACTTT
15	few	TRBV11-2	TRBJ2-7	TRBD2	CASSAGDPRDYEQYF	TGTGCCAGCAGCGCGGGGGACCCTAGGGACTACGAGCAGTACTTC
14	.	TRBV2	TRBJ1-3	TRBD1	CASSQGAAGNTIYF	TGTGCCAGCAGTCAGGGGGCAGCTGGAAACACCATATATTTT
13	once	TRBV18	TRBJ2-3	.	CASSPPSEDTQYF	TGTGCCAGCTCACCACCCTCGGAAGATACGCAGTATTTT
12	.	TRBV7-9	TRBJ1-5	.	CASSSTENTQHF	TGTGCCAGCAGCTCCACTGAGAACACCCAGCATTTT
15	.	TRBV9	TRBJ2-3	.	CASSVTISSTDTQYF	TGTGCCAGCAGCGTTACAATCTCTAGCACAGATACGCAGTATTTT